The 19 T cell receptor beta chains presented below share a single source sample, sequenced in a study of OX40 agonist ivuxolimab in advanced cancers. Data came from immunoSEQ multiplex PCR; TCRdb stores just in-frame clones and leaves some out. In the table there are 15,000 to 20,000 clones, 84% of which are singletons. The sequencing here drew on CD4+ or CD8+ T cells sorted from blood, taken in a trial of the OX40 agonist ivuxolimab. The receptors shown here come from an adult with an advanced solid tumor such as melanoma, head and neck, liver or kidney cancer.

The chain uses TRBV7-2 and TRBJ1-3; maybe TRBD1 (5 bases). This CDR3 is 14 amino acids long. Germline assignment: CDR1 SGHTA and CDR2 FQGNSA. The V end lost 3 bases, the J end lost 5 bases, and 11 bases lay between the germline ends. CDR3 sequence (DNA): TGTGCCAGCAGCTTTGGGGGGGGAAGAAACACCATATATTTT. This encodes CASSFGGGRNTIYF. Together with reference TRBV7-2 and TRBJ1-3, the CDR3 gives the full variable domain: GAGVSQSPSNKVTEKGKDVELRCDPISGHTALYWYRQSLGQGLEFLIYFQGNSAPDKSGLPSDRFSAERTGGSVSTLTIQRTQQEDSAVYLCASSFGGGRNTIYFGEGSWLTVV.

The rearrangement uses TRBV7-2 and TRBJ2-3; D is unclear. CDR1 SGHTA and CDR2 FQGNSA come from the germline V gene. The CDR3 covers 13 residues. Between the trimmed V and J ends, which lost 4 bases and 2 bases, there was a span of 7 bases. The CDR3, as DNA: TGTGCCAGCAGCTCTATAGTCACAGATACGCAGTATTTT. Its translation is CASSSIVTDTQYF.

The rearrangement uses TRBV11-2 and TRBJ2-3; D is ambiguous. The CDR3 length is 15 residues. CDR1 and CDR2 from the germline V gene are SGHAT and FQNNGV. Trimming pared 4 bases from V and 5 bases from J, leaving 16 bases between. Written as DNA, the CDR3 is TGTGCCAGCAGCTCCTTGGGGTCAACGGGAGATACGCAGTATTTT. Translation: CASSSLGSTGDTQYF.

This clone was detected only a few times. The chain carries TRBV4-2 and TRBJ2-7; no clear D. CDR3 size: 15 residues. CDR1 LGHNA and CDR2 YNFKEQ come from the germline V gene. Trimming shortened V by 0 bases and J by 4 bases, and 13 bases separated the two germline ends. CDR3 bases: TGTGCCAGCAGCCAAGATCATGGCAGTCTTTACGAGCAGTACTTC. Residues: CASSQDHGSLYEQYF.

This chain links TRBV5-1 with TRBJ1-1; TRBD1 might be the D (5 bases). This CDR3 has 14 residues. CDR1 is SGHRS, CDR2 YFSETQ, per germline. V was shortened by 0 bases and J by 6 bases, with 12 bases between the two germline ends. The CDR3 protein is CASSLASGGAEAFF. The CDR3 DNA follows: TGCGCCAGCAGCTTGGCCTCGGGGGGAGCTGAAGCTTTCTTT.

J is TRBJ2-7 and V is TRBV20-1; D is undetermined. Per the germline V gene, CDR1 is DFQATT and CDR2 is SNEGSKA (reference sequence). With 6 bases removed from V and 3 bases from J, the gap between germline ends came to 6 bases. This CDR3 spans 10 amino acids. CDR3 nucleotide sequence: TGCAGTGCCTCTAACTACGAGCAGTACTTC. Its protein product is CSASNYEQYF.

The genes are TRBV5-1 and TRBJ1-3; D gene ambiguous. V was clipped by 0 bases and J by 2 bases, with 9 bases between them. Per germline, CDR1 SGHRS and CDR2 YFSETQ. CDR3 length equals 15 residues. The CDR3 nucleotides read TGCGCCAGCAGCTTGGCTGGAGTTACTGGAAACACCATATATTTT. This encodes CASSLAGVTGNTIYF.

The CDR3 coding sequence is TGTGCCAGCAGCCAACGGGAGAACACTGAAGCTTTCTTT. Translation: CASSQRENTEAFF. This sequence joins TRBV6-5 and TRBJ1-1, with no clear D. The V and J ends lost 6 bases and 1 base respectively, with 9 bases between them. Germline V gives CDR1 MNHEY, CDR2 SVGAGI. The CDR3 is made up of 13 amino acids.

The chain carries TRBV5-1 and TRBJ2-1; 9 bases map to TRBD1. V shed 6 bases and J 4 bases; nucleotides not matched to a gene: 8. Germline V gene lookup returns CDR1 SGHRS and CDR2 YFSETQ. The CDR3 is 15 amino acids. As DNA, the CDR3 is TGCGCCAGCACCATCGGGACAGGGCTGTACAATGAGCAGTTCTTC. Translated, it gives CASTIGTGLYNEQFF.

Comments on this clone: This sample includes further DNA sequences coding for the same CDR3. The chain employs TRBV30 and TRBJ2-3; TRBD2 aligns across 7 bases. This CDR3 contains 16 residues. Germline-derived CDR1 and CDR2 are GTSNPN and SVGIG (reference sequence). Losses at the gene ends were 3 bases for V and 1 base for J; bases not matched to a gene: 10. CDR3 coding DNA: TGTGCCTGGAGGGGTGGGAGCCGGGGGGGCACAGATACGCAGTATTTT. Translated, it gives CAWRGGSRGGTDTQYF.

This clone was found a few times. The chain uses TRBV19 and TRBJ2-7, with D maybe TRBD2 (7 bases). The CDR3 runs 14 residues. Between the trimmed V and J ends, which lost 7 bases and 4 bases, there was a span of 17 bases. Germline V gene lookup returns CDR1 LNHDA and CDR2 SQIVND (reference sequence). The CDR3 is CASKEGGGRYEQYF. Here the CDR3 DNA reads TGTGCCAGTAAAGAGGGAGGGGGAAGGTACGAGCAGTACTTC.

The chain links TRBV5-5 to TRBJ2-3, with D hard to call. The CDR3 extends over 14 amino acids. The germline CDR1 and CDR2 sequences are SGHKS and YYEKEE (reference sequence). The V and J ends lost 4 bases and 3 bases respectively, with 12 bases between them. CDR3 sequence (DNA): TGTGCCAGCAGCCTGCTGCATACTACAGATACGCAGTATTTT. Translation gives CASSLLHTTDTQYF.

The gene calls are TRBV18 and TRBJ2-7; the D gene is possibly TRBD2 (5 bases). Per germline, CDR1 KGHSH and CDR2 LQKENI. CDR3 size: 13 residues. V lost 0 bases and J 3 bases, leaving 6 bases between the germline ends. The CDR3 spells CASSPPAGYEQYF. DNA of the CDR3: TGTGCCAGCTCACCACCCGCGGGCTACGAGCAGTACTTC.

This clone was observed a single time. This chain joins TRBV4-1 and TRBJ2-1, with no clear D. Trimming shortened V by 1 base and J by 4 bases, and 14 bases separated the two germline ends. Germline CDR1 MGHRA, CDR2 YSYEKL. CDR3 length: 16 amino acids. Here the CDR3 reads CASSQVGRNPYNEQFF. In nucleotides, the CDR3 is TGCGCCAGCAGCCAAGTAGGCCGAAACCCTTACAATGAGCAGTTCTTC.

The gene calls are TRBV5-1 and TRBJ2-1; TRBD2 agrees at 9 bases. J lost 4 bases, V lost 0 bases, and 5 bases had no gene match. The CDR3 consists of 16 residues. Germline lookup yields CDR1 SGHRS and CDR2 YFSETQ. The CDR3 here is CASSLDSGGIYNEQFF. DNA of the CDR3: TGCGCCAGCAGCTTGGACAGCGGGGGGATTTACAATGAGCAGTTCTTC.

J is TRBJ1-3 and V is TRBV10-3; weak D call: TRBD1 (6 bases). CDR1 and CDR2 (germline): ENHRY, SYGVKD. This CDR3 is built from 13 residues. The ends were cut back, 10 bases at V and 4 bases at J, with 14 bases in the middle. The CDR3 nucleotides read TGTGCCACCACCGGGACAAGCGGAAACACCATATATTTT. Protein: CATTGTSGNTIYF.

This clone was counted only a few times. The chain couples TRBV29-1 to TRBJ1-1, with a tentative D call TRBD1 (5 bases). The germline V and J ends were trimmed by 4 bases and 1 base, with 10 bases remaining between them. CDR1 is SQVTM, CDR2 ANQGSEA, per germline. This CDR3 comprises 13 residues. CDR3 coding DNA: TGCAGCGTTGGGGGCGGGGAGAACACTGAAGCTTTCTTT. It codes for CSVGGGENTEAFF.

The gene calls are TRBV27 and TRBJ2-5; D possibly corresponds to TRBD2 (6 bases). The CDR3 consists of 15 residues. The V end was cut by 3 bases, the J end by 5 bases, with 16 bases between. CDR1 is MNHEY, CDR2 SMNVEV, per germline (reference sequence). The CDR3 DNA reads TGTGCCAGCAGTTTTCGGAGGGCCGTTATTGAGACCCAGTACTTC. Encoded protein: CASSFRRAVIETQYF.

The CDR3 DNA reads as TGTGCCAGCAGCCTCAGGGTTGGAAACACCATATATTTT. This encodes CASSLRVGNTIYF. The chain is built from TRBV11-2 and TRBJ1-3, with D maybe TRBD1 (5 bases). Germline V lookup: CDR1 SGHAT, CDR2 FQNNGV. This CDR3 spans 13 amino acids. Trimming stripped 5 bases from V and 3 bases from J, with 8 bases between.